This TCR beta chain derives from a study of monozygotic twins with inflammatory bowel disease. General study findings and limits: Healthy twins shared more clonotypes with others than IBD patients, most markedly active ones. No difference in repertoire similarity was seen between concordant and discordant twins, possibly because power was limited.

Germline CDR1 is SGHTA and CDR2 is FQGNSA. The CDR3 sequence is 15 residues long. On this clonotype: Its matching antigen is unknown.

Each CDR3 protein gets one entry in TCRdb, which reprocessed the 5' RACE reads and gives no DNA. This sample contains 200,000 to 250,000 distinct CDR3 sequences. Sequences were obtained from blood. The genes are TRBV7-2 and TRBJ2-1. The origin of this receptor is a human donor with ulcerative colitis or Crohn's disease, or a healthy co-twin of an affected twin (not recorded which). CDR3 amino acids: CASSLSPSSYNEQFF. The complete variable domain, with remaining parts taken from reference TRBV7-2 and TRBJ2-1, reads GAGVSQSPSNKVTEKGKDVELRCDPISGHTALYWYRQSLGQGLEFLIYFQGNSAPDKSGLPSDRFSAERTGGSVSTLTIQRTQQEDSAVYLCASSLSPSSYNEQFFGPGTRLTVL.